Listed here are 2 T cell receptor beta chains from one sample, sequenced in a study of blood T cell repertoires in COVID-19. Assay: immunoSEQ multiplex PCR; the TCRdb copy retains only in-frame clones and omits some. The sample records almost 95,000 clones, more than 65% being singletons. The sequenced sample was peripheral blood. Receptors were obtained from a man between 60 and 75 years old with acute or convalescent COVID-19.

This clone came up a few times. The rearrangement links TRBV30 to TRBJ1-4; TRBD1 aligns across 7 bases. This CDR3 contains 11 residues. After removal of 8 bases from V and 8 bases from J, the junction contained 5 bases not matched to a gene. Germline loops: CDR1 GTSNPN, CDR2 SVGIG (reference sequence). CDR3 nucleotide sequence: TGTGCCGGGCAGGGGGTGGAAAAACTGTTTTTT. It specifies CAGQGVEKLFF. The full variable domain, rest sourced from reference TRBV30 and TRBJ1-4, is SQTIHQWPATLVQPVGSPLSLECTVEGTSNPNLYWYRQAAGRGLQLLFYSVGIGQISSEVPQNLSASRPQDRQFILSSKKLLLSDSGFYLCAGQGVEKLFFGSGTQLSVL.

This clone was observed a handful of times. The CDR3 reads CASSSPGTSSPHEQYF. CDR3 nucleotides: TGTGCCAGCAGTTCTCCCGGGACTAGCAGCCCCCACGAGCAGTACTTC. This sequence joins TRBV6-5 and TRBJ2-7, with 9 bases matching TRBD2. Germline trimming cut 4 bases from V and 5 bases from J; bases unmatched to any gene: 12. Germline-derived CDR1 and CDR2 are MNHEY and SVGAGI. There are 16 residues in the CDR3.